The rows below give T cell receptor beta chains drawn from one sample of a study of T cells after posttransplantation cyclophosphamide. Clones were read by immunoSEQ multiplex PCR, and TCRdb kept only the in-frame ones, dropping some. The data contain tens of thousands of clones, approximately 97% of them singletons. Material for sequencing was naive CD4+ T cells sorted from PBMCs. These receptors originate from a man aged 50 to 59 in good health, CMV-negative, and a related stem cell transplant donor. CDR3s include the opening cysteine and the closing phenylalanine or tryptophan. D genes are given only for firm matches. Not all rows give a size; the values are once, few, many and, for expanded clones, a class.

V gene	D gene	clone size	J gene	CDR3 protein	CDR3 DNA
TRBV6-5	-	-	TRBJ1-2	CASSYRPITGYGYTF	TGTGCCAGCAGTTACCGACCTATCACAGGGTATGGCTACACCTTC
TRBV4-1	-	-	TRBJ1-5	CASSQVSAGAGNQPQHF	TGCGCCAGCAGCCAAGTGTCGGCGGGAGCGGGGAATCAGCCCCAGCATTTT
TRBV9	-	-	TRBJ2-3	CASSYSEGTLSTDTQYF	TGTGCCAGCAGCTACTCCGAGGGTACCCTGAGCACAGATACGCAGTATTTT
TRBV10-1	-	-	TRBJ2-5	CASSESGGPQETQYF	TGCGCCAGCAGTGAGTCAGGGGGACCCCAAGAGACCCAGTACTTC
TRBV29-1	-	-	TRBJ2-5	CSVEGRLQETQYF	TGCAGCGTGGAGGGCAGGTTACAAGAGACCCAGTACTTC
TRBV19	-	-	TRBJ2-1	CATSPRGFNEQFF	TGTGCCACCTCGCCGAGGGGGTTCAATGAGCAGTTCTTC
TRBV7-7	TRBD1	-	TRBJ2-7	CASSSDRAGEQYF	TGTGCTAGCAGCTCTGACAGGGCGGGCGAGCAGTACTTC
TRBV6-5	-	-	TRBJ1-1	CASSRVQGPTEAFF	TGTGCCAGCAGCCGGGTACAGGGTCCCACTGAAGCTTTCTTT
TRBV7-9	-	once	TRBJ2-7	CASSLNRREDSYEQYF	TGTGCCAGCAGCTTAAATAGAAGGGAGGACTCCTACGAGCAGTACTTC
TRBV6-5	-	-	TRBJ1-1	CASSYFSGMNTEAFF	TGTGCCAGCAGTTACTTCTCAGGGATGAACACTGAAGCTTTCTTT
TRBV5-5	TRBD1	-	TRBJ1-2	CASSLGPPAGGNYGYTF	TGTGCCAGCAGCTTGGGACCCCCGGCAGGGGGCAACTATGGCTACACCTTC
TRBV6-1	-	-	TRBJ2-3	CASSESSKDTQYF	TGTGCCAGCAGTGAATCATCTAAAGATACGCAGTATTTT
TRBV7-2	-	-	TRBJ1-1	CASSLGQPFMNTEAFF	TGTGCCAGCAGCTTGGGCCAGCCCTTCATGAACACTGAAGCTTTCTTT
TRBV18	TRBD2	-	TRBJ2-1	CASSLAGYNEQFF	TGTGCCAGCTCACTAGCGGGGTACAATGAGCAGTTCTTC
TRBV7-9	-	-	TRBJ2-6	CASSIPGPGANVLTF	TGTGCCAGCAGCATCCCAGGTCCTGGGGCCAACGTCCTGACTTTC
TRBV6-5	TRBD2	-	TRBJ2-5	CASRASGGARETQYF	TGTGCCAGCAGAGCGAGCGGGGGGGCGCGGGAGACCCAGTACTTC
TRBV7-9	TRBD1	once	TRBJ1-5	CASSSTGTGVQPQHF	TGTGCCAGCAGCTCCACAGGGACAGGGGTTCAGCCCCAGCATTTT
TRBV5-6	TRBD2	-	TRBJ2-3	CASSKAGLAGGVADTQYF	TGTGCCAGCAGCAAGGCCGGACTAGCGGGGGGCGTCGCAGATACGCAGTATTTT
TRBV19	-	-	TRBJ1-2	CASSIHPGDSSYGYTF	TGTGCCAGTAGTATTCACCCGGGGGACTCAAGCTATGGCTACACCTTC
TRBV4-2	-	-	TRBJ1-4	CASSQDPDRSGEKLFF	TGTGCCAGCAGCCAAGACCCAGACAGGTCGGGGGAAAAACTGTTTTTT
TRBV7-6	-	-	TRBJ1-6	CASSPGANSPLHF	TGTGCCAGCAGCCCTGGGGCGAATTCACCCCTCCACTTT
TRBV10-1	TRBD2	-	TRBJ2-3	CASSESMAGGLADTQYF	TGCGCCAGCAGTGAGTCGATGGCGGGAGGCCTGGCAGATACGCAGTATTTT
TRBV6-5	TRBD2	-	TRBJ2-3	CASSYSGGRASDTQYF	TGTGCCAGCAGTTACTCGGGGGGGAGGGCCTCAGATACGCAGTATTTT
TRBV11-3	-	-	TRBJ2-1	CASSLGTTSYNEQFF	TGTGCCAGCAGCTTAGGGACTACGTCCTACAATGAGCAGTTCTTC
TRBV6-5	-	-	TRBJ2-3	CATQDITDTQYF	TGTGCCACCCAAGACATCACAGATACGCAGTATTTT
TRBV5-4	TRBD2	-	TRBJ2-7	CASSPGLAGSHEQYF	TGTGCCAGCAGCCCCGGACTAGCGGGGTCCCACGAGCAGTACTTC
TRBV6-5	TRBD1	once	TRBJ2-7	CASSYSPGGIYEQYF	TGTGCCAGCAGTTACTCGCCAGGGGGCATCTACGAGCAGTACTTC
TRBV9	TRBD2	once	TRBJ2-2	CASSVGVSGSPGELFF	TGTGCCAGCAGCGTAGGGGTTAGCGGGAGTCCCGGGGAGCTGTTTTTT
TRBV5-1	-	-	TRBJ2-3	CASSLGLYSDTQYF	TGCGCCAGCAGCTTGGGGTTATACAGCGATACGCAGTATTTT
TRBV11-2	TRBD1	once	TRBJ2-7	CASSLLQGSSYEQYF	TGTGCCAGCAGCTTACTACAGGGGAGCTCCTACGAGCAGTACTTC
TRBV4-3	-	few	TRBJ1-4	CASSQVFGGAGEKLFF	TGCGCCAGCAGCCAAGTTTTTGGAGGGGCAGGAGAAAAACTGTTTTTT
TRBV2	-	-	TRBJ1-1	CASLTEINTEAFF	TGTGCCAGCTTAACAGAGATTAACACTGAAGCTTTCTTT
TRBV18	-	-	TRBJ2-3	CASSPKLGPADTQYF	TGTGCCAGCTCACCGAAACTAGGCCCCGCAGATACGCAGTATTTT
TRBV27	-	few	TRBJ1-1	CASSLSWGGTEAFF	TGTGCCAGCAGTTTATCGTGGGGGGGCACTGAAGCTTTCTTT
TRBV6-5	TRBD2	-	TRBJ2-5	CASSGAGAETQYF	TGTGCCAGCAGTGGAGCGGGGGCGGAGACCCAGTACTTC
TRBV2	TRBD1	-	TRBJ1-2	CASRDRTYGYTF	TGTGCCAGCAGGGACAGGACCTATGGCTACACCTTC
TRBV19	TRBD1	-	TRBJ1-3	CASLDRNGNTIYF	TGTGCCAGCCTGGACAGGAATGGAAACACCATATATTTT
TRBV7-9	-	-	TRBJ2-7	CASSPGSGTYEQYF	TGTGCCAGCAGCCCGGGGTCGGGAACCTACGAGCAGTACTTC
TRBV10-3	-	once	TRBJ2-3	CALGGGADTQYF	TGTGCCCTGGGGGGTGGGGCAGATACGCAGTATTTT
TRBV5-5	TRBD2	-	TRBJ2-1	CASRPAGLALGEQFF	TGTGCCAGCAGACCAGCCGGACTAGCCCTCGGTGAGCAGTTCTTC
TRBV7-2	TRBD2	-	TRBJ2-7	CASSLRTSGEGSYEQYF	TGTGCCAGCAGCTTAAGGACTAGCGGGGAAGGGTCCTACGAGCAGTACTTC
TRBV25-1	-	-	TRBJ2-1	CASQIPGGAYNEQFF	TGTGCCAGCCAGATACCGGGGGGCGCGTACAATGAGCAGTTCTTC
TRBV5-1	TRBD2	-	TRBJ2-1	CASSFLSGSTGNEQFF	TGCGCCAGCAGCTTTCTAAGCGGGAGTACTGGCAATGAGCAGTTCTTC
TRBV15	-	-	TRBJ1-4	CATSRGRATNEKLFF	TGTGCCACCAGCAGGGGGAGGGCAACTAATGAAAAACTGTTTTTT
TRBV4-3	-	-	TRBJ2-2	CASSQFEGTNTGELFF	TGCGCCAGCAGCCAATTCGAGGGCACGAACACCGGGGAGCTGTTTTTT
TRBV5-1	-	-	TRBJ2-1	CASSPQSSYNEQFF	TGCGCCAGCAGCCCACAGAGCTCCTACAATGAGCAGTTCTTC
TRBV19	-	once	TRBJ2-6	CASTTFGRGKAGANVLTF	TGTGCCAGTACCACGTTCGGCAGGGGCAAGGCTGGGGCCAACGTCCTGACTTTC
TRBV9	-	-	TRBJ2-1	CASSSRERSYNEQFF	TGTGCCAGCAGCTCTCGGGAGCGCTCCTACAATGAGCAGTTCTTC
TRBV19	-	-	TRBJ2-1	CASSIWRGIRNEQFF	TGTGCCAGTAGTATTTGGCGGGGTATTCGCAATGAGCAGTTCTTC
TRBV7-9	-	-	TRBJ1-2	CASSWGVGSGGSNYGYTF	TGTGCCAGCAGTTGGGGGGTCGGCTCCGGCGGCTCTAACTATGGCTACACCTTC
TRBV4-1	-	-	TRBJ1-6	CASSKGKGASYNSPLHF	TGCGCCAGCAGCAAGGGGAAAGGGGCCTCCTATAATTCCCCCCTCCACTTT
TRBV7-9	TRBD1	-	TRBJ1-2	CASSLIPQRGTGGYTF	TGTGCCAGCAGCTTGATTCCCCAACGGGGGACAGGGGGCTACACCTTC
TRBV5-4	TRBD1	-	TRBJ2-2	CASSLRDRNTGELFF	TGTGCCAGCAGCCTACGGGACAGGAACACCGGGGAGCTGTTTTTT